This T cell receptor (beta chain) is drawn from a study of T cell responses to AZD1222 COVID-19 vaccine. The CDR3 extends over 14 amino acids. From germline, CDR1 is MGHRA and CDR2 YSYEKL. Between the trimmed V and J ends, which lost 1 base and 4 bases, there was a span of 11 bases. Points from the study as a whole: White British ancestry dominated among donors, who included more females, and clonal diversity was possibly underestimated. A reported finding is that nearly half of spike-specific TCRs target unmutated variant regions.

Details on this clone: Antigen unknown.

Profiled with immunoSEQ multiplex PCR; TCRdb holds only in-frame clones, not every one. The sample includes around 140,000 clones, more than 90% seen only once; the top ten take 1.7%. The gene calls are TRBV4-1 and TRBJ2-7; D is uncertain. The sequenced sample was peripheral blood, obtained on day 0 of AZD1222 vaccination. The sequence came from an adult in good health. CDR3 sequence reads: CASSQAPFSYEQYF. DNA of the CDR3: TGCGCCAGCAGCCAAGCCCCTTTTTCGTACGAGCAGTACTTC.